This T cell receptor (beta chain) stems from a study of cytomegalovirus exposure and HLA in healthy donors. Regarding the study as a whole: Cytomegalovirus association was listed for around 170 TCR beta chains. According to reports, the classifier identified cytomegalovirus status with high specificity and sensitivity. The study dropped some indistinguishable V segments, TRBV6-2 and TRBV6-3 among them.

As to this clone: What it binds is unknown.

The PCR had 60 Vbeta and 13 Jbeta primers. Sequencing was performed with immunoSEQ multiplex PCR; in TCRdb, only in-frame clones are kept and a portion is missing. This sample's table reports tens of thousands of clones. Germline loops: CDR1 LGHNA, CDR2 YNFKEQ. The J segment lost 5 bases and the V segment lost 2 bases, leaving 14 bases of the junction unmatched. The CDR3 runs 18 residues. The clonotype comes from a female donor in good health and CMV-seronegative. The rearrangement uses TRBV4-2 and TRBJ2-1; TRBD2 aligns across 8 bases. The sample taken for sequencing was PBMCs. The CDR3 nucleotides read TGTGCCAGCAGCCAACAAAGAGCCCGGACTAGCTTCGACAATGAGCAGTTCTTC. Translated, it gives CASSQQRARTSFDNEQFF.